This TCR beta chain originates from a study of blood T cell repertoires in COVID-19 (dated by TCRdb to 2020 to 2021). Study-wide context: Collaborator samples came from the United States, Italy and Spain and covered acute and convalescent phases of COVID-19. The material from the prospective study consisted of cDNA or gDNA derived from T cells, B-cell-depleted T cells, or PBMCs. Subjects who had been exposed to COVID-19, were actively infected with it, or had recovered from it provided the deeply sampled blood TCRbeta repertoires that made up the dataset. The repertoires were released in a freely available public database intended as a resource for research on the immune response to SARS-CoV-2. Samples came from the ongoing ImmuneRACE study (first 160 participants) plus 1,254 subjects from 6 global collaborators. Nearly every sample came with metadata listing a de-identified subject ID, COVID-19 status, age in years and sex. Where available, HLA class I and class II types were obtained from metadata supplied by the sample provider rather than from assay-based typing.

TCRbeta CDR3 regions were amplified from genomic DNA using the immunoSEQ Assay, a bias-controlled multiplex PCR. Processing in the source paper ran as follows. Within the assay, amplification of reference gene primers was used to estimate how many nucleated cells each sample contained. Sequence reads were collapsed and filtered to measure the absolute abundance of every unique TCRbeta CDR3 rearrangement. For each sample, productive Simpson clonality was calculated as the square root of Simpson's diversity index over productive rearrangements. TCRdb's version of the immuneACCESS table is confined to in-frame rearrangements and falls short of the full clone set. An unresolved V gene accounts for under half of the shortfall where checked; the remainder is of unknown origin. From that table come the V and J calls and clone size; the DNA was used to work out D and trimming. In all, the sample holds roughly 76,000 clones, and around 90% of those were seen once. Under 9.5% of the sample rests with the top ten.

This clone was observed a few times. Its recognized antigen is unknown. Base qualities are not recorded, but no much larger clone differs from it by a single base. Whole blood was collected in K2EDTA tubes by collaborating institutions according to the institutions' own protocols. Collaborator samples were shipped for TCRbeta analysis as frozen whole blood, isolated PBMCs, or DNA extracted from either sample type. Broad study findings and their caveats: The amount of clinical and demographic metadata varied by source and participant and was provided uncurated.

The receptor's source is a man aged 30 to 39 with acute or convalescent COVID-19. Input material: peripheral blood.

The sequenced DNA: TGTGCCAGCAGTCCCCCGGCAGGGGGCCACGAAAAACTGTTTTTT. Translation gives CASSPPAGGHEKLFF. The V gene is TRBV28 and the J gene is TRBJ1-4, with TRBD1 identical over 8 junction bases. Based on the germline V gene, the CDR1 and CDR2 sequences are MDHEN and SYDVKM. The cysteine opens and the phenylalanine closes a CDR3 of 15 amino acids. Of the read, only the CDR3 DNA is kept; its 45 bases are in frame from base 1. Ends trimmed: V by 5 bases, J by 8 bases; bases unmatched to a gene: 10.